The clone carrying this TCR beta chain occurred many times. What it binds is unknown. The CDR3 consists of 11 residues. V lost 4 bases, J lost 9 bases, and 8 bases lay in between. 5'RACE, which relied on constant-segment primers, yielded TCR alpha and TCR beta cDNA libraries carrying sample barcodes and UMIs. TCRdb ran MiXCR on the 5' RACE reads and lists one entry per CDR3 protein. The sample includes 110,000 to 150,000 distinct CDR3 sequences, 13% to 15% seen only once; the top ten take approximately 30%. The data derive from a study of T-cell memory formation after mild COVID-19. At the level of the study: For the most part, TCR clusters were specific to one donor. Findings and limits, study-wide: Pre-infection memory carried some responding clones, suggesting that cross-reactive memory joined. Contracting CD4+ clones lay largely in CM and EM, with CD8+ ones residing in EMRA.

The specimen sequenced was PBMCs or a T cell subset sorted from them (not recorded which). The V and J genes are TRBV23-1 and TRBJ2-3; D uncertain. TRBV23-1 is an ORF for which the function is uncertain. The clonotype comes from an adult woman who had mild COVID-19 (a few samples of this study predate the infection). Cell type and time point are not known. The CDR3 coding sequence is TGCGCCAGCAGTCTACCGGCAACGCAGTATTTT. Protein product: CASSLPATQYF.